These 32 T cell receptor beta chains came from one sample sequenced in a study of OX40 agonist ivuxolimab in advanced cancers. Profiled with immunoSEQ multiplex PCR; TCRdb holds only in-frame clones, not every one. Among about 75,000 clones listed, around 87% were seen once. The sequencing used CD4+ or CD8+ T cells sorted from blood, collected in a trial of the OX40 agonist ivuxolimab. The receptors originated from an adult with an advanced solid tumor such as melanoma, head and neck, liver or kidney cancer.

The chain recombines TRBV5-5 with TRBJ2-1, with D perhaps TRBD1 (5 bases). This CDR3 has 15 amino acids. In germline, CDR1 is SGHKS, CDR2 YYEKEE (reference sequence). Trimming took off 6 bases at V and 3 bases at J, with 16 bases between the two ends. The CDR3 DNA reads as TGTGCCAGCAACCTTGGAACAGGTTTCTACAATGAGCAGTTCTTC. It codes for CASNLGTGFYNEQFF.

The chain couples TRBV4-3 to TRBJ2-1; 10 positions match TRBD2. The V gene's germline CDR1 is LGHNA and CDR2 YSLEER. V dropped 1 base and J dropped 8; count of bases not matched to a gene: 5. The CDR3 is 15 residues long. The CDR3 sequence: CASSQGVAGGHEQFF. In DNA, the CDR3 is TGCGCCAGCAGCCAAGGAGTAGCGGGGGGACATGAGCAGTTCTTC.

The chain combines TRBV5-1 with TRBJ2-7; tentatively, D is TRBD1 (5 bases). This CDR3 contains 14 residues. The germline gives CDR1 SGHRS, CDR2 YFSETQ. Trimming stripped 6 bases from V and 2 bases from J, with 15 bases between. CDR3 residues: CASTKGASTYEQYF. The CDR3 bases are TGCGCCAGCACCAAAGGGGCATCTACCTACGAGCAGTACTTC.

The chain has TRBV6-5 and TRBJ1-2; a possible D gene is TRBD1 (5 bases). Germline CDR1 reads MNHEY; CDR2 reads SVGAGI. Trimming removed 7 bases at V and 8 bases at J, with 20 bases between. The CDR3 extends over 14 amino acids. This chain's CDR3 is CASTNSGNLGGYTF. The CDR3, as DNA: TGTGCCAGCACCAATTCAGGGAATTTGGGCGGCTACACCTTC.

The V gene is TRBV5-6, the J gene TRBJ1-3, with D possibly TRBD1 on 6 matching bases. Deletions cut 0 bases from V and 4 bases from J, with 14 bases between. The CDR3 contains 16 residues. Germline V gene sequence: CDR1 SGHDT, CDR2 YYEEEE. The DNA of the CDR3 is TGTGCCAGCAGCTTGGGACCGGGACACAGCGGAAACACCATATATTTT. This translates into CASSLGPGHSGNTIYF.

This sequence joins TRBV15 and TRBJ2-7, with D perhaps TRBD1 (5 bases). V lost 10 bases to trimming and J lost 1 base, with 11 bases between them. CDR1 is LNHNV, CDR2 YYDKDF, per germline (reference sequence). CDR3 length: 12 residues. CDR3 nucleotide sequence: TGTGCCATTCGTGGGGCGTCCTACGAGCAGTACTTC. It codes for CAIRGASYEQYF.

The genes are TRBV19 and TRBJ2-3; a weak D match, TRBD1 (5 bases). V was shortened by 5 bases and J by 3 bases, with 9 bases between the two germline ends. The CDR3 is 13 residues long. CDR1 is LNHDA, CDR2 SQIVND, per germline (reference sequence). CDR3: CASSPRVTDTQYF. CDR3 sequence (DNA): TGTGCCAGTAGTCCCAGGGTGACAGATACGCAGTATTTT.

V is TRBV5-4 and J is TRBJ2-2, with D perhaps matching TRBD1 (5 bases). V was trimmed by 1 base and J by 1 base, leaving 8 bases between them. The CDR3 extends over 15 amino acids. The germline V gene encodes CDR1 SGHNT and CDR2 YYREEE (reference sequence). The chain's CDR3 is CASSLTQVNTGELFF. CDR3 nucleotide sequence: TGTGCCAGCAGCTTGACACAGGTGAACACCGGGGAGCTGTTTTTT.

This clone was observed a single time. This rearrangement joins TRBV2 to TRBJ2-7; D gene ambiguous. The CDR3 runs 14 residues. Germline assignment: CDR1 SNHLY and CDR2 FYNNEI. Trimming removed 1 base at V and 2 bases at J, with 9 bases between. The CDR3 DNA reads as TGTGCCAGCAGTGAAGAGGGCTCAGCCTACGAGCAGTACTTC. It codes for CASSEEGSAYEQYF.

The chain has TRBV6-5 and TRBJ1-3, with D uncertain. Germline loops: CDR1 MNHEY, CDR2 SVGAGI. This CDR3 has 16 amino acids. V gave up 2 bases and J gave up 0 bases, with 11 bases separating them. As DNA, the CDR3 is TGTGCCAGCAGTTACGGGCAGATCAGCTCTGGAAACACCATATATTTT. Translating it yields CASSYGQISSGNTIYF.

The V call is TRBV5-1, the J call TRBJ2-7, with TRBD2 matching 9 bases. The CDR3 consists of 13 residues. Per the germline V gene, CDR1 is SGHRS and CDR2 is YFSETQ. The ends lost 6 bases at V and 2 bases at J; junction bases unmatched: 3. The CDR3, as DNA: TGCGCCAGCACTAGCGGGGCTACCTACGAGCAGTACTTC. It is translated as CASTSGATYEQYF.

This clone was detected a few times. The chain employs TRBV2 and TRBJ2-2; TRBD1 might be the D (5 bases). Germline CDR1 is SNHLY and CDR2 is FYNNEI. V shed 1 base and J shed 6 bases, with 9 bases lying between them. This CDR3 spans 14 amino acids. The CDR3 nucleotides read TGTGCCAGCAGTGAAGGACAGACTGCCGGGGAGCTGTTTTTT. Protein sequence: CASSEGQTAGELFF.

CDR3 protein: CASSISIGTRQYF. The CDR3 DNA sequence: TGTGCCAGTAGTATTAGTATCGGGACCCGGCAGTATTTT. This chain connects TRBV19 to TRBJ2-3; D is tentatively TRBD1 or TRBD2 (5 bases each). CDR3 size: 13 residues. Trimming pared 3 bases from V and 11 bases from J, leaving 15 bases between. CDR1 is LNHDA, CDR2 SQIVND, per germline (reference sequence).

This chain uses TRBV5-6 with TRBJ1-6, with a possible D match to TRBD1 (5 bases). CDR3 length: 16 residues. Trimming took off 4 bases at V and 7 bases at J, with 18 bases between the two ends. Germline CDR1 and CDR2: SGHDT and YYEEEE. The CDR3 spells CASSPDAGRRNSPLHF. Here the CDR3 DNA reads TGTGCCAGCAGCCCAGATGCGGGGCGGAGAAATTCACCCCTCCACTTT. Based on the CDR3 plus reference TRBV5-6 and TRBJ1-6, the full variable domain is DAGVTQSPTHLIKTRGQQVTLRCSPKSGHDTVSWYQQALGQGPQFIFQYYEEEERQRGNFPDRFSGHQFPNYSSELNVNALLLGDSALYLCASSPDAGRRNSPLHFGNGTRLTVT.

This chain links TRBV5-1 with TRBJ1-6; the D gene is possibly TRBD1 (5 bases). This CDR3 comprises 14 residues. Germline lookup yields CDR1 SGHRS and CDR2 YFSETQ. Trimming took 0 bases from V and 7 from J, leaving 8 bases between them. CDR3 in DNA: TGCGCCAGCAGCTTGGTGGGGGGAAATTCACCCCTCCACTTT. Encoded protein: CASSLVGGNSPLHF.

The chain combines TRBV6-1 with TRBJ2-3; 7 bases match TRBD1. V lost 4 bases, J lost 2 bases, and 9 bases stayed unmatched. The CDR3 sequence is 16 residues long. Germline CDR1 is MNHNS and CDR2 is SASEGT. CDR3 bases: TGTGCCAGCAGTGCCAGCGACAGGGCTTTCACAGATACGCAGTATTTT. This encodes CASSASDRAFTDTQYF.

The chain employs TRBV10-3 and TRBJ2-1; D uncertain. The CDR3 contains 11 residues. CDR1 and CDR2 from the germline V gene are ENHRY and SYGVKD. V lost 3 bases to trimming and J lost 14 bases, with 11 bases between them. The CDR3 protein is CAISEGALKFF. The CDR3 DNA follows: TGTGCCATCAGTGAAGGAGCCCTCAAGTTCTTC.

Only one count was recorded for this clone. The J gene is TRBJ2-7, the V gene TRBV7-2; D possibly matches TRBD1 or TRBD2 (5 bases each). Trimming removed 6 bases at V and 0 bases at J, with 18 bases between. The CDR3 runs to 16 residues. Per germline, CDR1 SGHTA and CDR2 FQGNSA. CDR3 nucleotides: TGTGCCAGCAGTTCTATCCCGGGACCCAGCTCCTACGAGCAGTACTTC. This gives the protein CASSSIPGPSSYEQYF. The full variable domain, with the rest looked up from reference TRBV7-2 and TRBJ2-7, is GAGVSQSPSNKVTEKGKDVELRCDPISGHTALYWYRQSLGQGLEFLIYFQGNSAPDKSGLPSDRFSAERTGGSVSTLTIQRTQQEDSAVYLCASSSIPGPSSYEQYFGPGTRLTVT.

This clone was recorded a few times. The chain combines TRBV19 with TRBJ1-5; tentatively, D is TRBD1 (6 bases). Per the germline V gene, CDR1 is LNHDA and CDR2 is SQIVND (reference sequence). Trimming pared 6 bases from V and 7 bases from J, leaving 16 bases between. CDR3 length: 14 residues. CDR3 region: CASSRTGLGQPQHF. The CDR3 coding sequence is TGTGCCAGTAGCCGTACAGGGTTAGGGCAGCCCCAGCATTTT.

The V call is TRBV7-9, the J call TRBJ1-1; D gene uncertain. Germline V gene sequence: CDR1 SEHNR, CDR2 FQNEAQ (reference sequence). The CDR3 consists of 14 residues. V was pared by 6 bases and J by 4 bases, with 15 bases between. CDR3 residues: CASSTPGWSTEAFF. The CDR3 bases are TGTGCCAGCAGTACGCCCGGCTGGAGCACTGAAGCTTTCTTT.

This clone has only one observation. This CDR3 reads CASSQVGHGLPYNEQFF. The CDR3 nucleotides are TGTGCCAGCAGCCAAGTGGGACACGGTCTTCCCTACAATGAGCAGTTCTTC. The chain employs TRBV14 and TRBJ2-1; D is possibly TRBD1 (6 bases). The CDR3 has 17 amino acids. Germline V gene lookup returns CDR1 SGHDN and CDR2 FVKESK. Trimming removed 1 base at V and 2 bases at J, with 15 bases between.

This sequence joins TRBV19 and TRBJ1-1, with D possibly TRBD1 on 5 matching bases. The CDR3 is made up of 15 amino acids. Per germline, CDR1 LNHDA and CDR2 SQIVND (reference sequence). Trimming pared 6 bases from V and 0 bases from J, leaving 14 bases between. CDR3 nucleotide sequence: TGTGCCAGTAGCCTACGACGACAGTTGAACACTGAAGCTTTCTTT. Amino acids: CASSLRRQLNTEAFF.

V gene TRBV19 combines with J gene TRBJ2-3; D is uncertain. Germline CDR1 and CDR2: LNHDA and SQIVND (reference sequence). There are 13 residues in the CDR3. V was shortened by 0 bases and J by 6 bases, with 7 bases between the two germline ends. The CDR3 loop reads CASSIDPRDTQYF. The CDR3, as DNA: TGTGCCAGTAGTATAGACCCAAGGGATACGCAGTATTTT.

The V and J genes are TRBV7-3 and TRBJ1-2; TRBD1 matches 8 bases. Germline V gives CDR1 SGHTA, CDR2 FQGTGA. V trimming: 3 bases; J trimming: 1 base; junction bases outside the gene matches: 7. The CDR3 loop spans 16 amino acids. The chain's CDR3 is CASSFSGRGHNYGYTF. The CDR3 coding sequence is TGTGCCAGCAGCTTTTCCGGCAGGGGGCATAACTATGGCTACACCTTC.

A single count supports this clone. V gene TRBV7-9 combines with J gene TRBJ1-4; 7 bases align to TRBD1. The CDR3 consists of 14 residues. Germline lookup yields CDR1 SEHNR and CDR2 FQNEAQ (reference sequence). J lost 8 bases, V lost 5 bases, and 8 bases had no gene match. In DNA form, the CDR3 reads TGTGCCAGCAGCGAGGGACAGAAGGTGGAAAAACTGTTTTTT. Protein product: CASSEGQKVEKLFF.

Only a few counts were recorded for this clone. The chain joins TRBV5-6 to TRBJ1-6, with no clear D. Germline CDR1 SGHDT, CDR2 YYEEEE. Trimming removed 0 bases at V and 7 bases at J, with 5 bases between. This CDR3 is 13 amino acids long. CDR3: CASSLVRNSPLHF. The CDR3 coding sequence is TGTGCCAGCAGCTTGGTTAGGAATTCACCCCTCCACTTT. Full variable domain (outside the CDR3, taken from reference TRBV5-6 and TRBJ1-6): DAGVTQSPTHLIKTRGQQVTLRCSPKSGHDTVSWYQQALGQGPQFIFQYYEEEERQRGNFPDRFSGHQFPNYSSELNVNALLLGDSALYLCASSLVRNSPLHFGNGTRLTVT.

J is TRBJ2-7 and V is TRBV10-3, with D unresolved. The CDR3 has 12 amino acids. Trimming pared 10 bases from V and 6 bases from J, leaving 16 bases between. Germline CDR1 reads ENHRY; CDR2 reads SYGVKD. CDR3 in DNA: TGTGCCACCACGGTGGTCCCAGGCGAGCAGTACTTC. It yields the protein CATTVVPGEQYF.

Only a few counts were recorded for this clone. Other DNA sequences of this sample code for an identical CDR3. The chain is built from TRBV9 and TRBJ2-5; D unresolved. Germline loops: CDR1 SGDLS, CDR2 YYNGEE. There are 14 residues in the CDR3. Trimming took 0 bases from V and 4 from J, leaving 10 bases between them. CDR3 protein: CASSVGGLGETQYF. CDR3 in DNA: TGTGCCAGCAGCGTAGGAGGTTTGGGAGAGACCCAGTACTTC.

This clone was recorded only once. The chain uses TRBV7-9 and TRBJ2-3, with 9 bases aligning to TRBD2. J was trimmed by 5 bases and V by 6 bases; bases with no gene match: 9. The CDR3 consists of 15 residues. CDR1 SEHNR and CDR2 FQNEAQ come from the germline V gene (reference sequence). This CDR3 reads CASSLSGGRVDTQYF. In DNA, the CDR3 is TGTGCCAGCAGTCTCAGCGGCGGGAGGGTAGATACGCAGTATTTT.

In DNA, the CDR3 is TGTGCCAGCAGCCCGAAGGGACAGCCAAGGGGCTACACCTTC. This codes for CASSPKGQPRGYTF. The J gene is TRBJ1-2, the V gene TRBV7-9, with TRBD1 identical over 7 bases. In germline, CDR1 is SEHNR, CDR2 FQNEAQ (reference sequence). The CDR3 is 14 amino acids. The V gene end was trimmed by 5 bases and the J gene end by 8 bases; junction bases not matched to a gene: 11. The whole variable domain, remainder taken from reference TRBV7-9 and TRBJ1-2, is DTGVSQNPRHKITKRGQNVTFRCDPISEHNRLYWYRQTLGQGPEFLTYFQNEAQLEKSRLLSDRFSAERPKGSFSTLEIQRTEQGDSAMYLCASSPKGQPRGYTFGSGTRLTVV.

The chain couples TRBV5-1 to TRBJ1-1, with D possibly matching TRBD1 (5 bases). V was cut by 2 bases and J by 4 bases, with 15 bases left in between. Germline V gives CDR1 SGHRS, CDR2 YFSETQ. The CDR3 is made up of 15 amino acids. In DNA form, the CDR3 reads TGCGCCAGCAGCTTTTACGGGGGAAGAGGCACTGAAGCTTTCTTT. Its protein is CASSFYGGRGTEAFF.

The CDR3 here is CASGGTAQFF. Written as DNA, the CDR3 is TGTGCCAGCGGAGGGACAGCCCAGTTCTTC. The chain links TRBV7-9 to TRBJ2-1; tentatively, D is TRBD1 (7 bases). CDR1 and CDR2 (germline): SEHNR, FQNEAQ (reference sequence). The CDR3 runs 10 residues. The V and J ends lost 8 bases and 13 bases respectively, with 12 bases between them.